Reported below is one T cell receptor (beta chain). Antigen specificity is unknown. Profiling relied on immunoSEQ multiplex PCR, and the TCRdb table lists in-frame clones only, not all of them. The sample contains 150,000 or so clones, roughly 80% of which appear only once. The V segment lost 7 bases and the J segment 0 bases; nucleotides outside the gene matches: 1. The CDR3 extends over 14 amino acids. Germline loops: CDR1 SNHLY, CDR2 FYNNEI. The entry originates in a study of radiation and T cells in renal cell carcinoma. Time point here: baseline pretreatment blood. Documented treatment: 15 Gy SBRT to primary tumor, nephrectomy 4 weeks later. Blood was sampled at baseline, 2 weeks and 4 weeks after SBRT. Study results and caveats: From baseline, blood top tumor clonotypes peaked at 2 weeks post-radiation.

The chain links TRBV2 to TRBJ1-3; TRBD1 matches at 9 bases. The sample was blood, taken from a patient whose treatment included radiotherapy and nephrectomy. The receptor was derived from a woman aged 45-59 years with renal cell carcinoma. In nucleotides, the CDR3 is TGTGCCAGCAACAGGGGGCTCTCTGGAAACACCATATATTTT. Residues: CASNRGLSGNTIYF.